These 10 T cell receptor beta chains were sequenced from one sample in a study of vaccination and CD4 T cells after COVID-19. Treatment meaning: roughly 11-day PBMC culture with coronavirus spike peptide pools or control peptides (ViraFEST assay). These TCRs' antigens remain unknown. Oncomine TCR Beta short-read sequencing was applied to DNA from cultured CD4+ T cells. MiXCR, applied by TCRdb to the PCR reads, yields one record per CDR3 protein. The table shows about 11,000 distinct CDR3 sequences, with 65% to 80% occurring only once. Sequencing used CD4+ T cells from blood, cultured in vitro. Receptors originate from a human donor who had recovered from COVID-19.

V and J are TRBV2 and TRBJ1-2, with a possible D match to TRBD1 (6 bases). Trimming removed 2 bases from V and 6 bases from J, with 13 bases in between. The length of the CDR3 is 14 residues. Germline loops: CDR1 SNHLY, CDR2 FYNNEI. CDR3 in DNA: TGTGCCAGCAGTGAACTCGGGACAACTAATGGCTACACCTTC. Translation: CASSELGTTNGYTF. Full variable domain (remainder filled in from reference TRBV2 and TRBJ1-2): EPEVTQTPSHQVTQMGQEVILRCVPISNHLYFYWYRQILGQKVEFLVSFYNNEISEKSEIFDDQFSVERPDGSNFTLKIRSTKLEDSAMYFCASSELGTTNGYTFGSGTRLTVV.

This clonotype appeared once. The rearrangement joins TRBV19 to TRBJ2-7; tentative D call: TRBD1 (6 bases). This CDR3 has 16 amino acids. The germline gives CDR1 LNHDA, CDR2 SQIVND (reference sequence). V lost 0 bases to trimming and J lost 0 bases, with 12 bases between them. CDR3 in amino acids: CASSIDGGTGSYEQYF. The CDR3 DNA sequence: TGTGCCAGTAGTATAGATGGGGGCACCGGCTCCTACGAGCAGTACTTC.

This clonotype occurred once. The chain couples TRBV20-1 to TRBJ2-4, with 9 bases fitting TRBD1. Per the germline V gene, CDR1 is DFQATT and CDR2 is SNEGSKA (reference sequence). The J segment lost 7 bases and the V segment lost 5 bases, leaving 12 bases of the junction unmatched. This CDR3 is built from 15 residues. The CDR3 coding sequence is TGCAGTGCTCCACATACCGGGACAGGGAACAACATTCAGTACTTC. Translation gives CSAPHTGTGNNIQYF.

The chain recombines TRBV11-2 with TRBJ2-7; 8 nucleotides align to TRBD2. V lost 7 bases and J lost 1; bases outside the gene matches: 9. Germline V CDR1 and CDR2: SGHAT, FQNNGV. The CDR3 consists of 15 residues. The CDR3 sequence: CASTLLAGGSYEQYF. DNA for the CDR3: TGTGCCAGCACCCTCTTGGCGGGAGGATCCTACGAGCAGTACTTC.

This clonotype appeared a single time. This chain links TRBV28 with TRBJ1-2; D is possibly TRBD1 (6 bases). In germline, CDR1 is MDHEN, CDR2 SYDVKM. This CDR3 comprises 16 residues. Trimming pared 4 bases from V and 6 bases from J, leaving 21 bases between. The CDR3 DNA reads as TGTGCCAGCAGTTCATTCAACCAGGGGATTCGTGATGGCTACACCTTC. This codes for CASSSFNQGIRDGYTF.

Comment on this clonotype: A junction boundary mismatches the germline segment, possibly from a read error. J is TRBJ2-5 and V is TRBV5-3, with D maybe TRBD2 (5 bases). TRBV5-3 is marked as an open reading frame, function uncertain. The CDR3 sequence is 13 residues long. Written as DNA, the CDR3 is TGTGCCAGCAGCTACATGGAGACTACTGTCCAGTACTTC. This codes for CASSYMETTVQYF.

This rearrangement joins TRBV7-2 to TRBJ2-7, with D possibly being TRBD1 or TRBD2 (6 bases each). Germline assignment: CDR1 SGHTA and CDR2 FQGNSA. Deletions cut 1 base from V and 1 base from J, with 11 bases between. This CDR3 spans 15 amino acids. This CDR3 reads CASSLGGGKSYEQYF. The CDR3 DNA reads TGTGCCAGCAGCTTAGGAGGGGGGAAATCCTACGAGCAGTACTTC. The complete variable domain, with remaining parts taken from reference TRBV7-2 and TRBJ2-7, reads GAGVSQSPSNKVTEKGKDVELRCDPISGHTALYWYRQSLGQGLEFLIYFQGNSAPDKSGLPSDRFSAERTGGSVSTLTIQRTQQEDSAVYLCASSLGGGKSYEQYFGPGTRLTVT.

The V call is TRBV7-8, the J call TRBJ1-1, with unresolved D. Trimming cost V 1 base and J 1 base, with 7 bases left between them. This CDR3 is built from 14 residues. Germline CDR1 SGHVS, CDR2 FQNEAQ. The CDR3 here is CASSLGDRNTEAFF. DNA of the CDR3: TGTGCCAGCAGCTTAGGTGATAGGAACACTGAAGCTTTCTTT.

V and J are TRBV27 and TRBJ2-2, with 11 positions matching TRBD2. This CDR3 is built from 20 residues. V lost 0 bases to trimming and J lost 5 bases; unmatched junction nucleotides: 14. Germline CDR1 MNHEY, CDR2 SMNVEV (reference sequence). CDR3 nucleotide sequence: TGTGCCAGCAGTTTATCCCCCGCTATCCTTGCTAGCGGGAGGACCGGGGAGCTGTTTTTT. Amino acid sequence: CASSLSPAILASGRTGELFF.

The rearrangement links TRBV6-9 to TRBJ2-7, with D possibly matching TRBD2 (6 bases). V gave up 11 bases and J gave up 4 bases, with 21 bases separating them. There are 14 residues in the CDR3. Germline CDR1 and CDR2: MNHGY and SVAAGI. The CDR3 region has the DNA TGTGCCGTAAACGGGGGAGCCCCTTTTTACGAGCAGTACTTC. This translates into CAVNGGAPFYEQYF.